One T cell receptor beta chain is described in this entry. Its antigen is still unknown. Germline-derived CDR1 and CDR2 are DFQATT and SNEGSKA (reference sequence). The CDR3 extends over 17 amino acids. It was negative magnetic separation that enriched the total CD8+ T cells. The authors obtained RNA from duplicate vials, each holding around 150,000 sorted CD8+ T cells, for every subset. This sample is part of a study of human CD8 memory T cell subsets. Findings of the study overall: Minimal repertoire overlap was seen between stem-like memory T cells and precursor exhausted T cells. Stem-like memory T cells and precursor exhausted T cells both came out with similarly high diversity, but effector memory cells did not.

UMI-labeled 5' RACE produced the TCR beta libraries. One entry per CDR3 protein, without DNA, is what TCRdb gives after re-calling the 5' RACE reads. This sample carries roughly 6,800 distinct CDR3 sequences, with about 20% going to the ten biggest clones. The sequencing sample was made of CD8+ T cells from PBMCs. This sequence joins TRBV20-1 and TRBJ1-3. The clonotype was recovered from a human donor in good health. The CDR3: CSARDLKVTDRGNTIYF.